These T cell receptor beta chains were read from a single sample in a study of long-term antiretroviral therapy in people with HIV. Produced via immunoSEQ multiplex PCR; TCRdb's table is partial and in-frame only. The sample lists under 45,000 clones; 94% were seen once. This material consisted of unsorted PBMCs, taken more than 5 years after starting antiretroviral therapy. The receptors here all came from a woman aged 45-65 years with HIV. CDR3s include the opening cysteine and the closing phenylalanine or tryptophan. Each record gives: J gene, V gene, D gene, clone size, CDR3 DNA, CDR3 protein. D genes are given only for firm matches. Size is omitted from some rows. Given values are once, few, many or a class for expanded clones.

j_call: TRBJ2-7; v_call: TRBV29-1; d_call: TRBD1; clone_size: .; cdr3_nt: TGCAGCGCCTGGGACAGCAGCTACGAGCAGTACTTC; cdr3_aa: CSAWDSSYEQYF
j_call: TRBJ2-5; v_call: TRBV27; d_call: TRBD2; clone_size: .; cdr3_nt: TGTGCCAGCAGTTCCATGACTAGCTTCAGGGAGACCCAGTACTTC; cdr3_aa: CASSSMTSFRETQYF
j_call: TRBJ2-2; v_call: TRBV30; d_call: .; clone_size: .; cdr3_nt: TGTGCCTGGAGTGTACTTGGCAGGGGAAGGACCGGGGAGCTGTTTTTT; cdr3_aa: CAWSVLGRGRTGELFF
j_call: TRBJ1-2; v_call: TRBV20-1; d_call: .; clone_size: .; cdr3_nt: TGCAGTGCTAGAGGAGGAGATGGCTACACCTTC; cdr3_aa: CSARGGDGYTF
j_call: TRBJ1-6; v_call: TRBV7-9; d_call: TRBD1; clone_size: .; cdr3_nt: TGTGCCAGCAGCTTACCGAACCGGGACAGCTATAATTCACCCCTCCACTTT; cdr3_aa: CASSLPNRDSYNSPLHF
j_call: TRBJ1-4; v_call: TRBV4-2; d_call: TRBD1; clone_size: .; cdr3_nt: TGTGCCAGCAGCCCGGGACAGGGTAATGAAAAACTGTTTTTT; cdr3_aa: CASSPGQGNEKLFF
j_call: TRBJ1-2; v_call: TRBV30; d_call: TRBD1; clone_size: .; cdr3_nt: TGTGCCTGGGCAGGGGGTATGACCTATGGCTACACCTTC; cdr3_aa: CAWAGGMTYGYTF
j_call: TRBJ1-2; v_call: TRBV5-4; d_call: .; clone_size: .; cdr3_nt: TGTGCCAGCAGCTTGCCCGGCCAAAACTATGGCTACACCTTC; cdr3_aa: CASSLPGQNYGYTF
j_call: TRBJ2-7; v_call: TRBV5-1; d_call: TRBD2; clone_size: .; cdr3_nt: TGCGCCAGCAACCCTGATCCGGGACTAGCGGGGGAGCAGTACTTC; cdr3_aa: CASNPDPGLAGEQYF
j_call: TRBJ2-3; v_call: TRBV7-3; d_call: TRBD2; clone_size: once; cdr3_nt: TGTGCCAGCAGCTTAACGTCACTAGCGGGGGTGGTGACAGATACGCAGTATTTT; cdr3_aa: CASSLTSLAGVVTDTQYF